Below, 32 T cell receptor beta chains from the same sample are listed, as sequenced in a study of T cell responses to AZD1222 COVID-19 vaccine. Method: immunoSEQ multiplex PCR; TCRdb's copy keeps in-frame clones and lacks some. This table holds about 190,000 clones, 80% to 90% found once. Sample: peripheral blood, taken on day 0 of MenACWY control vaccination. Source of these receptors: an adult in good health.

The chain links TRBV11-2 to TRBJ1-3; D gene unclear. The germline V and J ends were trimmed by 1 base and 1 base, with 11 bases remaining between them. The CDR3 spans 16 residues. The germline gives CDR1 SGHAT, CDR2 FQNNGV. Here the CDR3 DNA reads TGTGCCAGCAGCTTAGGGCTTGGCTGGTCTGGAAACACCATATATTTT. Amino acid sequence: CASSLGLGWSGNTIYF. Full variable domain (remainder filled in from reference TRBV11-2 and TRBJ1-3): EAGVAQSPRYKIIEKRQSVAFWCNPISGHATLYWYQQILGQGPKLLIQFQNNGVVDDSQLPKDRFSAERLKGVDSTLKIQPAKLEDSAVYLCASSLGLGWSGNTIYFGEGSWLTVV.

V and J are TRBV19 and TRBJ1-1, with D perhaps matching TRBD1 (5 bases). V lost 7 bases and J lost 0, with 12 bases in between. The CDR3 runs 14 residues. Germline assignment: CDR1 LNHDA and CDR2 SQIVND (reference sequence). The CDR3 loop reads CASKRGLVNTEAFF. In DNA form, the CDR3 reads TGTGCCAGTAAAAGGGGTTTGGTGAACACTGAAGCTTTCTTT.

The rearrangement uses TRBV15 and TRBJ1-5, with D unclear. This CDR3 spans 15 amino acids. From germline, CDR1 is LNHNV and CDR2 YYDKDF (reference sequence). V was cut by 1 base and J by 2 bases, with 9 bases left in between. DNA for the CDR3: TGTGCCACCAGCAGAGCCCCCGGGGGCAATCAGCCCCAGCATTTT. Translation: CATSRAPGGNQPQHF.

This sequence joins TRBV19 and TRBJ2-1; TRBD2 matches 8 bases. The germline gives CDR1 LNHDA, CDR2 SQIVND (reference sequence). With 6 bases clipped from V and 3 bases from J, the junction kept 4 bases outside the gene matches. The CDR3 extends over 14 amino acids. CDR3 sequence (DNA): TGTGCCAGTAGGACTAGCGTTGGCTACAATGAGCAGTTCTTC. It codes for CASRTSVGYNEQFF.

Notes on this clone: Germline is not matched at one junction end, which may reflect a read error. This CDR3 is also generated by other DNA sequences in the sample. The J gene is TRBJ2-5, the V gene TRBV7-9; D might be TRBD2 (5 bases). Germline V gene data show CDR1 as SEHNR and CDR2 as FQNEAQ (reference sequence). There are 15 residues in the CDR3. The CDR3 sequence is CASSLAIGAQETQYF. The CDR3 DNA reads as TGTGCCAGTAGCTTAGCGATCGGAGCGCAAGAGACCCAGTACTTC.

The CDR3 coding sequence is TGTGCCAGCAGCCAAACCACGGGACTAGCGGGCACAGATACGCAGTATTTT. This translates into CASSQTTGLAGTDTQYF. The chain joins TRBV14 to TRBJ2-3; 11 bases are a match to TRBD2. The CDR3 spans 17 residues. The V segment lost 2 bases and the J segment 1 base; nucleotides outside the gene matches: 5. CDR1 is SGHDN, CDR2 FVKESK, per germline.

The chain uses TRBV2 and TRBJ2-7; TRBD2 agrees at 12 bases. V dropped 5 bases and J dropped 4; count of bases not matched to a gene: 3. The CDR3 has 14 amino acids. CDR1 and CDR2 (germline): SNHLY, FYNNEI. In DNA, the CDR3 is TGTGCCAGCAGTACCGGGACTAGCGGGTACGAGCAGTACTTC. Its translation: CASSTGTSGYEQYF.

The V call is TRBV6-1, the J call TRBJ2-5; 10 nucleotides match TRBD2. The V gene end was trimmed by 4 bases and the J gene end by 2 bases; junction bases not matched to a gene: 13. Germline CDR1 MNHNS, CDR2 SASEGT. The CDR3 is 18 residues long. The CDR3 nucleotides read TGTGCCAGCAGTGCCCTAGCGGGGGCCTGGGGGGTTCAAGAGACCCAGTACTTC. It is translated as CASSALAGAWGVQETQYF.

The V gene is TRBV28, the J gene TRBJ1-3; D not resolved. Trimming stripped 6 bases from V and 6 bases from J, with 12 bases between. Germline CDR1 is MDHEN and CDR2 is SYDVKM. The CDR3 is made up of 13 amino acids. The CDR3 sequence: CASSEKNLNTIYF. CDR3 DNA: TGTGCCAGCAGCGAGAAAAATTTAAACACCATATATTTT.

Only one count was recorded for this clone. The chain has TRBV5-6 and TRBJ1-1; D gene uncertain. V was trimmed by 0 bases and J by 2 bases, leaving 5 bases between them. This CDR3 is 13 amino acids long. Germline-derived CDR1 and CDR2 are SGHDT and YYEEEE. CDR3 bases: TGTGCCAGCAGCTTGGACATTAACACTGAAGCTTTCTTT. Translating gives CASSLDINTEAFF.

The CDR3 region is CASSTRRDRGDGAFF. As DNA, the CDR3 is TGTGCCAGCAGCACCCGACGGGACAGGGGAGATGGAGCTTTCTTT. The gene calls are TRBV5-8 and TRBJ1-1; 10 nucleotides line up with TRBD1. Germline values: CDR1 SGHTS, CDR2 YDEGEE. The CDR3 covers 15 residues. The V and J ends lost 4 bases and 10 bases, in that order; junction bases with no gene match: 13.

The chain carries TRBV5-4 and TRBJ2-2, with TRBD2 identical over 13 bases. Germline V CDR1 and CDR2: SGHNT, YYREEE (reference sequence). This CDR3 is built from 18 residues. V trimming: 4 bases; J trimming: 4 bases; junction bases outside the gene matches: 10. The CDR3 spells CASSVPPGLAGPTGELFF. In DNA, the CDR3 is TGTGCCAGCAGCGTGCCACCGGGACTAGCGGGACCCACCGGGGAGCTGTTTTTT.

J is TRBJ2-5 and V is TRBV28; possible D gene TRBD1, 6 bases. Between the trimmed V and J ends, which lost 7 bases and 1 base, there was a span of 16 bases. The CDR3 has 15 residues. The germline V gene encodes CDR1 MDHEN and CDR2 SYDVKM. CDR3 protein: CASTQPGAGQETQYF. In nucleotides, the CDR3 is TGTGCCAGCACCCAACCAGGGGCGGGCCAAGAGACCCAGTACTTC. The full variable domain, rest sourced from reference TRBV28 and TRBJ2-5, is DVKVTQSSRYLVKRTGEKVFLECVQDMDHENMFWYRQDPGLGLRLIYFSYDVKMKEKGDIPEGYSVSREKKERFSLILESASTNQTSMYLCASTQPGAGQETQYFGPGTRLLVL.

The chain is built from TRBV28 and TRBJ1-5, with 7 positions matching TRBD1. Germline CDR1 MDHEN, CDR2 SYDVKM. This CDR3 contains 15 residues. The J segment lost 7 bases and the V segment lost 1 base, leaving 7 bases of the junction unmatched. In nucleotides, the CDR3 is TGTGCCAGCAGTTTATTAGGGGGCGCGGGACAGCCCCAGCATTTT. The encoded protein is CASSLLGGAGQPQHF.

This clone was counted between two and nine times. The chain is built from TRBV3-1 (or the pseudogene TRBV3-2) and TRBJ2-1; 9 bases align to TRBD2. The CDR3 runs 17 residues. V lost 2 bases and J lost 6; bases outside the gene matches: 11. Germline CDR1 is LGHDT and CDR2 is YNNKEL (reference sequence). Here the CDR3 reads CASSQPIAGEGLNEQFF. The CDR3 region has the DNA TGTGCCAGCAGCCAACCGATAGCGGGAGAGGGGCTCAATGAGCAGTTCTTC.

This clone was seen only a few times. This chain uses TRBV11-1 with TRBJ1-1; weak D call: TRBD1 (6 bases). V lost 2 bases to trimming and J lost 4 bases, with 11 bases between them. Germline assignment: CDR1 SGHAT and CDR2 FQDESV (reference sequence). The CDR3 is 14 residues long. The DNA of the CDR3 is TGTGCCAGCAGCTTATACAGGGCTCGCACTGAAGCTTTCTTT. Translating it yields CASSLYRARTEAFF.

Comment on this clone: Other DNA sequences in this specimen translate into the identical CDR3. The chain employs TRBV2 and TRBJ1-6, with D tentatively TRBD1 (6 bases). The CDR3 has 13 amino acids. V was cut by 7 bases and J by 9 bases, with 13 bases left in between. Germline values: CDR1 SNHLY, CDR2 FYNNEI. CDR3 amino acids: CASKGEGGSPLHF. CDR3 coding DNA: TGTGCCAGCAAGGGGGAGGGGGGTTCACCCCTCCACTTT.

The genes are TRBV12-3 or TRBV12-4 and TRBJ2-7; 10 bases agree with TRBD1. The CDR3 is 13 amino acids. The V gene end was trimmed by 7 bases and the J gene end by 5 bases; junction bases not matched to a gene: 5. The DNA of the CDR3 is TGTGCCAGCAATCGACAGGGGGCCCACGAGCAGTACTTC. It encodes CASNRQGAHEQYF.

In this sample, this clone turned up a few times. The rearrangement links TRBV29-1 to TRBJ2-7, with TRBD1 identical over 7 bases. Losses at the gene ends were 5 bases for V and 0 bases for J; bases not matched to a gene: 13. Germline values: CDR1 SQVTM, CDR2 ANQGSEA. The CDR3 loop spans 16 amino acids. The CDR3 protein is CSVSTGQPSSSYEQYF. The CDR3 DNA is TGCAGCGTTTCCACGGGACAGCCAAGCAGCTCCTACGAGCAGTACTTC.

The chain recombines TRBV28 with TRBJ1-2, with TRBD1 identical over 9 bases. Germline assignment: CDR1 MDHEN and CDR2 SYDVKM. Trimming removed 7 bases from V and 7 bases from J; junction bases left unmatched: 4. The CDR3 is made up of 12 amino acids. The CDR3: CASTTGGRGYTF. In DNA form, the CDR3 reads TGTGCCAGCACGACAGGGGGACGTGGCTACACCTTC.

The CDR3 spells CASRPAPSSSGNTIYF. The CDR3 DNA reads as TGTGCCAGTAGACCGGCTCCTTCATCCTCTGGAAACACCATATATTTT. The chain is built from TRBV19 and TRBJ1-3; the D is unclear. Trimming took off 6 bases at V and 0 bases at J, with 15 bases between the two ends. The germline V gene encodes CDR1 LNHDA and CDR2 SQIVND (reference sequence). This CDR3 contains 16 residues.

This chain joins TRBV28 and TRBJ1-4; D not resolved. CDR1 and CDR2 (germline): MDHEN, SYDVKM. Trimming shortened V by 6 bases and J by 7 bases, and 18 bases separated the two germline ends. This CDR3 has 15 residues. Here the CDR3 DNA reads TGTGCCAGCAGACTGACCTATGGCTTTGGTGAAAAACTGTTTTTT. Its translation: CASRLTYGFGEKLFF.

The chain carries TRBV3-1 (or the pseudogene TRBV3-2) and TRBJ2-7; 7 bases align to TRBD1. V was pared by 3 bases and J by 3 bases, with 2 bases of the junction left unmatched. This CDR3 has 13 amino acids. The germline V gene has CDR1 LGHDT and CDR2 YNNKEL (reference sequence). The CDR3 DNA sequence: TGTGCCAGCAGCCAGGGACAGAGCTACGAGCAGTACTTC. Amino acids: CASSQGQSYEQYF.

The rearrangement joins TRBV28 to TRBJ1-2; TRBD1 aligns across 7 bases. Germline assignment: CDR1 MDHEN and CDR2 SYDVKM. This CDR3 has 13 amino acids. V lost 7 bases and J lost 4; bases outside the gene matches: 6. The CDR3 region has the DNA TGTGCCAGCACCCTAGGACAGGCCTATGGCTACACCTTC. Its protein is CASTLGQAYGYTF.

Here the CDR3 DNA reads TGTGCCAGCAGTTTTGGGAGCTCCTACAATGAGCAGTTCTTC. The encoded protein is CASSFGSSYNEQFF. This sequence joins TRBV27 and TRBJ2-1; tentative D call: TRBD2 (5 bases). Germline CDR1 is MNHEY and CDR2 is SMNVEV (reference sequence). Between the trimmed V and J ends, which lost 3 bases and 0 bases, there was a span of 6 bases. CDR3 length: 14 amino acids.

The chain employs TRBV28 and TRBJ2-7, with 8 bases fitting TRBD1. This CDR3 has 13 amino acids. With V trimmed by 7 bases and J by 1 base, 3 bases remained unmatched. Germline loops: CDR1 MDHEN, CDR2 SYDVKM. CDR3 sequence (DNA): TGTGCCAGCACCGGACAGGGATCCTACGAGCAGTACTTC. As protein: CASTGQGSYEQYF.

The rearrangement links TRBV5-4 to TRBJ1-2; D possibly corresponds to TRBD1 (6 bases). Germline V gives CDR1 SGHNT, CDR2 YYREEE (reference sequence). V was cut by 3 bases and J by 4 bases, with 13 bases left in between. This CDR3 region has 14 residues. The CDR3 loop reads CASSSQGSVYGYTF. The CDR3 coding sequence is TGTGCCAGCAGCTCACAGGGTAGCGTCTATGGCTACACCTTC. Using reference TRBV5-4 and TRBJ1-2 for the parts outside the CDR3, the full variable domain is ETGVTQSPTHLIKTRGQQVTLRCSSQSGHNTVSWYQQALGQGPQFIFQYYREEENGRGNFPPRFSGLQFPNYSSELNVNALELDDSALYLCASSSQGSVYGYTFGSGTRLTVV.

The rearrangement uses TRBV5-4 and TRBJ2-7; 9 nucleotides match TRBD1. This CDR3 comprises 14 residues. Germline CDR1 SGHNT, CDR2 YYREEE (reference sequence). J was trimmed by 4 bases and V by 4 bases; bases with no gene match: 6. The CDR3 loop is CASSLQGAGYEQYF. As DNA, the CDR3 is TGTGCCAGCAGCCTACAGGGGGCTGGGTACGAGCAGTACTTC.

The V call is TRBV12-3 or TRBV12-4, the J call TRBJ1-1; TRBD1 is a possible D gene (5 bases). V was pared by 5 bases and J by 6 bases, with 13 bases between. The CDR3 spans 13 residues. The CDR3 nucleotides read TGTGCCAGCAGTCCAGGGTTTGAGTCTGAAGCTTTCTTT. It is translated as CASSPGFESEAFF.

V gene TRBV4-2 combines with J gene TRBJ2-3; TRBD2 matches at 12 bases. The CDR3 spans 19 residues. Per the germline V gene, CDR1 is LGHNA and CDR2 is YNFKEQ. Trimming at V came to 3 bases and at J to 1 base, leaving 11 bases not matched to a gene. CDR3: CASSQSGLAGGPGTDTQYF. The CDR3 DNA reads as TGTGCCAGCAGCCAGAGTGGCCTAGCGGGGGGGCCGGGCACAGATACGCAGTATTTT.

The chain joins TRBV12-3 or TRBV12-4 to TRBJ1-1, with no clear D. V was clipped by 6 bases and J by 8 bases, with 16 bases between them. The CDR3 is 13 amino acids. CDR3 nucleotide sequence: TGTGCCAGCAGGCCCGGGGTTGGCAGGGAAGCTTTCTTT. Residues: CASRPGVGREAFF.

This chain joins TRBV11-1 and TRBJ2-4; D may correspond to TRBD1 or TRBD2 (5 bases each). Germline V gene sequence: CDR1 SGHAT, CDR2 FQDESV (reference sequence). V lost 6 bases and J lost 8, with 14 bases in between. The CDR3 totals 13 residues. Written as DNA, the CDR3 is TGTGCCAGCAGGGCCGGGGACGGGGACATTCAGTACTTC. Residues: CASRAGDGDIQYF.